Below, one T cell receptor beta chain is given with its context. The target antigen is unknown. V lost 7 bases to trimming and J lost 4 bases, with 13 bases between them. The CDR3 length is 13 residues. Germline CDR1 is MNHEY and CDR2 is SVGAGI. These data come from a study of vaccination effects on CD4 cells after COVID-19. Using immunoSEQ multiplex PCR, the repertoire was profiled, and TCRdb retains in-frame clones only, with some absent. Of roughly 59,000 clones listed, just under 80% were seen once; the top ten hold roughly 2%. ViraFEST expansion of antigen-specific CD4+ T cells with viral peptide pools preceded sequencing. Isolation of CD4+ T cells took place after approximately 10 days of culture. Of the BNT162b2 and mRNA-1273 vaccines, participants received two doses of one or the other. At days 3 and 7, half of the medium was exchanged for IL-2 medium.

The source of this sequence is a human donor who received a COVID-19 vaccine. The chain combines TRBV6-5 with TRBJ1-2, with a possible D match to TRBD1 (5 bases). This specimen consisted of CD4+ T cells from PBMCs cultured with HCoV-OC43 spike peptides, obtained after COVID-19 vaccination. Subset here: HCoV-OC43 spike overlapping peptide pool stimulation. This CDR3 reads CASTETGAYGYTF. DNA for the CDR3: TGTGCCAGCACCGAAACAGGCGCCTATGGCTACACCTTC.